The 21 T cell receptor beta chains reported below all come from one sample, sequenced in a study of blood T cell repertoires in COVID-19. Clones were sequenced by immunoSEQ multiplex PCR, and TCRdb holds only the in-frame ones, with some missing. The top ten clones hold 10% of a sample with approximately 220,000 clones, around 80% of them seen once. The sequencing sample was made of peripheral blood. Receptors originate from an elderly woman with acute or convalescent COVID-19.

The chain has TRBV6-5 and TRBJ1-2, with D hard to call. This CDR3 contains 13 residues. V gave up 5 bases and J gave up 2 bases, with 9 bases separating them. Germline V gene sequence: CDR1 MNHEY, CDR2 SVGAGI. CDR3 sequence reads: CASSTNRNYGYTF. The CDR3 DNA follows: TGTGCCAGCAGTACGAACAGAAACTATGGCTACACCTTC.

CDR3 nucleotide sequence: TGCGCCAGCAGCCCGCGGCCCTACTCCTACGAGCAGTACTTC. As protein: CASSPRPYSYEQYF. This rearrangement joins TRBV4-3 to TRBJ2-7; no definite D call. The CDR3 has 14 residues. V dropped 4 bases and J dropped 0 bases, with 10 bases sitting between them. CDR1 is LGHNA and CDR2 is YSLEER in the germline V gene.

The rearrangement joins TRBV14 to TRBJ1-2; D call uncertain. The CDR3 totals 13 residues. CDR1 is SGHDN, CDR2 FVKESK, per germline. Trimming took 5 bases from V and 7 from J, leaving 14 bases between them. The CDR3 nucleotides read TGTGCCAGCAGCGGCGGGAGTGGGTTTGGCTACACCTTC. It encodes CASSGGSGFGYTF.

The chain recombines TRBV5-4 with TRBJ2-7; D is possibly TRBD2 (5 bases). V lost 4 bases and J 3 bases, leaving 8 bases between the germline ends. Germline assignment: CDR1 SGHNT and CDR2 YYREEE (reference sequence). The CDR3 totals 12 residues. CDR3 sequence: CASSREGYEQYF. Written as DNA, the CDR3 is TGTGCCAGCAGCCGCGAGGGCTACGAGCAGTACTTC. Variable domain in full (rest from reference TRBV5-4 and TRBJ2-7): ETGVTQSPTHLIKTRGQQVTLRCSSQSGHNTVSWYQQALGQGPQFIFQYYREEENGRGNFPPRFSGLQFPNYSSELNVNALELDDSALYLCASSREGYEQYFGPGTRLTVT.

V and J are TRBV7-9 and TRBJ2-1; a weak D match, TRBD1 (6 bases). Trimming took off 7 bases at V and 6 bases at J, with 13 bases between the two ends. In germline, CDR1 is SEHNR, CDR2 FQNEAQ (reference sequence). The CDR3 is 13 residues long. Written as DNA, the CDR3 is TGTGCCAGCAACTTGGACAGTTCCAATGAGCAGTTCTTC. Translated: CASNLDSSNEQFF.

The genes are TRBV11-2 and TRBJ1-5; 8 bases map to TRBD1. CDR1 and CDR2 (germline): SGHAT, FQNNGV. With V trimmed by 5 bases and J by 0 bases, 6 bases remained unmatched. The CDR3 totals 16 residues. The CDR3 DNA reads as TGTGCCAGCAGCCAGGGGGCAGTTTATAGCAATCAGCCCCAGCATTTT. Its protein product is CASSQGAVYSNQPQHF.

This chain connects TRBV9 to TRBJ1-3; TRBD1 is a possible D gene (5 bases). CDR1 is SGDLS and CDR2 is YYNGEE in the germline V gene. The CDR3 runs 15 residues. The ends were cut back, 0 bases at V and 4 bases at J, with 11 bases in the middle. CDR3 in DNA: TGTGCCAGCAGCGTAGGGATGACAGAAGGAAACACCATATATTTT. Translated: CASSVGMTEGNTIYF.

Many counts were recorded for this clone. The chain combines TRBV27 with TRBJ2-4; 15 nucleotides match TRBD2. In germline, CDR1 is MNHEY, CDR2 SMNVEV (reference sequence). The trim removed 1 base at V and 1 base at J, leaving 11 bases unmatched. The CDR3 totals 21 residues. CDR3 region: CASSLFMARTSGRAAKNIQYF. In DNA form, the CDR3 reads TGTGCCAGCAGTTTATTTATGGCCCGGACTAGCGGGAGGGCGGCCAAAAACATTCAGTACTTC.

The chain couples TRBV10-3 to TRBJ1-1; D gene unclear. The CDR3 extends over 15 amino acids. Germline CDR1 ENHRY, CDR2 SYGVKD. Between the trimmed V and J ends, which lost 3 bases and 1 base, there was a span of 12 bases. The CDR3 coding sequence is TGTGCCATCAGTGAACGTATCAGTCGGAACACTGAAGCTTTCTTT. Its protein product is CAISERISRNTEAFF.

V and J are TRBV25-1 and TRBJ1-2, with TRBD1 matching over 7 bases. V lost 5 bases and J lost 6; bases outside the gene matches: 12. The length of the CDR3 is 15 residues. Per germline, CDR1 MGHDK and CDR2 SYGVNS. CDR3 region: CASSRPGQQTDGYTF. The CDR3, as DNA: TGTGCCAGCAGTCGCCCGGGACAGCAGACTGATGGCTACACCTTC.

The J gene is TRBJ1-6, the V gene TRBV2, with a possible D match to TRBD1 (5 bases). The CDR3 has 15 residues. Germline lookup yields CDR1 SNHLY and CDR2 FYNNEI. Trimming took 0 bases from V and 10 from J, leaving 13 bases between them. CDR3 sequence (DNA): TGTGCCAGCAGTGAAGCGGCGCGGGGCGTCTCACCCCTCCACTTT. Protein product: CASSEAARGVSPLHF.

DNA for the CDR3: TGTGCCACCTCACCGGGACAGGGGACTGGAAACACCATATATTTT. It translates to CATSPGQGTGNTIYF. The chain recombines TRBV19 with TRBJ1-3, with 10 positions matching TRBD1. Germline trimming cut 10 bases from V and 2 bases from J; bases unmatched to any gene: 8. The CDR3 sequence is 15 residues long. CDR1 and CDR2 from the germline V gene are LNHDA and SQIVND (reference sequence).

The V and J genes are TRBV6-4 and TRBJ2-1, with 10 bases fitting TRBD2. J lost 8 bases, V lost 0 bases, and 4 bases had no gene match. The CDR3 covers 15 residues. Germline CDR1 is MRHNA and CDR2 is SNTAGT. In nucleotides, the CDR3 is TGTGCCAGCAGTGACTCCCCGGGACTAGCGTATGAGCAGTTCTTC. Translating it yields CASSDSPGLAYEQFF.

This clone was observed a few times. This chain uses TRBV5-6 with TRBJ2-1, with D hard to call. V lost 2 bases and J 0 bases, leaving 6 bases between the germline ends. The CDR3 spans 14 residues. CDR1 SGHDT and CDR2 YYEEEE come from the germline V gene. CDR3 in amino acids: CASSFTVSYNEQFF. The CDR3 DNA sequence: TGTGCCAGCAGCTTTACTGTCTCCTACAATGAGCAGTTCTTC.

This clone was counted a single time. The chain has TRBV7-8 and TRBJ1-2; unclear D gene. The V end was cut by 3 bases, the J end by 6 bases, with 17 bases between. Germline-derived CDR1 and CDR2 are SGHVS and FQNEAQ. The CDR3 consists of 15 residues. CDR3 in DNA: TGTGCCAGCAGCTTCGGACGGGGAGAGCAAAATGGCTACACCTTC. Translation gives CASSFGRGEQNGYTF. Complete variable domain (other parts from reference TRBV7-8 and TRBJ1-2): GAGVSQSPRYKVAKRGQDVALRCDPISGHVSLFWYQQALGQGPEFLTYFQNEAQLDKSGLPSDRFFAERPEGSVSTLKIQRTQQEDSAVYLCASSFGRGEQNGYTFGSGTRLTVV.

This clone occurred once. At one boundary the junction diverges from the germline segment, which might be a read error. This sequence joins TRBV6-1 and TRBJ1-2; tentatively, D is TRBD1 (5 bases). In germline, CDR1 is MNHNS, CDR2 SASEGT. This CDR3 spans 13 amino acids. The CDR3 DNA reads TGTGCCGGCAGTGAGCAGGGTGAGAATGGCTACACCTTC. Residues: CAGSEQGENGYTF.

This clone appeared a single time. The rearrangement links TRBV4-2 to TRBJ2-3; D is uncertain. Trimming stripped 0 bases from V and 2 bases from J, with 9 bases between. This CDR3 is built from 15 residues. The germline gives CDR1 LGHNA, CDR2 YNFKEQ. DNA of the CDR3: TGTGCCAGCAGCCAAGATTTCAGGATCACAGATACGCAGTATTTT. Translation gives CASSQDFRITDTQYF.

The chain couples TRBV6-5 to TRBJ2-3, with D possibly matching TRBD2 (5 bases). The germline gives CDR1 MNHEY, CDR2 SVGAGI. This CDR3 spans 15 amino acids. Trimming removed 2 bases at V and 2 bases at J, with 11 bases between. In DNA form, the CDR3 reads TGTGCCAGCAGTTACGGGGTTAGCGTCACAGATACGCAGTATTTT. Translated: CASSYGVSVTDTQYF.

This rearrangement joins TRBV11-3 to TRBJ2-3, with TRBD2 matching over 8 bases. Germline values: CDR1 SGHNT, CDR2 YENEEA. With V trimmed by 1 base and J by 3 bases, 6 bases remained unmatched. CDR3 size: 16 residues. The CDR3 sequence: CASSLVTSGHTDTQYF. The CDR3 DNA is TGTGCCAGCAGCTTAGTTACTAGCGGCCATACAGATACGCAGTATTTT.

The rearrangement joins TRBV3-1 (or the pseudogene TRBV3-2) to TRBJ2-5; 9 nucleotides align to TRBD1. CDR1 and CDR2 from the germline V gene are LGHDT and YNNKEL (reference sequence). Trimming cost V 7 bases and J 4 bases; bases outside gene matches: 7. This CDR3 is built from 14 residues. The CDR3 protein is CASINTGGGETQYF. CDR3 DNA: TGTGCCAGCATCAACACAGGGGGCGGAGAGACCCAGTACTTC.

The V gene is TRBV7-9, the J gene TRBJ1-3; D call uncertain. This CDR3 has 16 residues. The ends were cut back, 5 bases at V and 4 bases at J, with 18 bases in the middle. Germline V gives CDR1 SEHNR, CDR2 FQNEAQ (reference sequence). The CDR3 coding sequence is TGTGCCAGCAGCCCCGCGGCGGAATCTTACGGAAACACCATATATTTT. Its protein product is CASSPAAESYGNTIYF.